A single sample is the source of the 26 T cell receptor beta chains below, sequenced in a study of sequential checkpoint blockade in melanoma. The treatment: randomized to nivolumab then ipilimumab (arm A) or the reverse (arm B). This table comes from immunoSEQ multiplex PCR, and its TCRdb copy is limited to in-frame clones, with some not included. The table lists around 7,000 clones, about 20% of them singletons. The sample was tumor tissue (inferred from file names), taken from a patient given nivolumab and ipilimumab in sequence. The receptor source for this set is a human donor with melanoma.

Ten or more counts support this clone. The CDR3, as DNA: TGCGCCAGCAGCCCTCAGTTTTCCGGGGAGCTGTTTTTT. Translation gives CASSPQFSGELFF. V and J are TRBV23-1 and TRBJ2-2; D gene unclear. TRBV23-1 is an ORF for which the function is uncertain. The CDR3 length is 13 residues. The V end lost 6 bases, the J end lost 6 bases, and 11 bases lay between the germline ends.

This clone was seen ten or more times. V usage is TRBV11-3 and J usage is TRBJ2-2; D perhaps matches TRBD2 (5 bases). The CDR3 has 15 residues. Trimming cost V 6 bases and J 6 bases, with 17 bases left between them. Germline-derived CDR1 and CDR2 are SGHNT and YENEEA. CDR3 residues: CASRGPGSGAGELFF. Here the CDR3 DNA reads TGTGCCAGCAGAGGCCCGGGGAGTGGGGCCGGGGAGCTGTTTTTT.

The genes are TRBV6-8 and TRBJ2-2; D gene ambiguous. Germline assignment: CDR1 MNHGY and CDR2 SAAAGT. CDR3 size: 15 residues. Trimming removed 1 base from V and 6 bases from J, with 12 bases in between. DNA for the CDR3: TGTGCCAGCAGTTACTTTCGGGCTGGGCCCGGGGAGCTGTTTTTT. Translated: CASSYFRAGPGELFF.

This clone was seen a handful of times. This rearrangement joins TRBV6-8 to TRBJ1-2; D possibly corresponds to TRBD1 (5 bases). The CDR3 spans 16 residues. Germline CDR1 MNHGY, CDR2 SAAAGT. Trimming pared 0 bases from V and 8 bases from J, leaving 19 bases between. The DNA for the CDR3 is TGTGCCAGCAGTTACTCAGGCGGTGGGGGATTTCGCGGCTACACCTTC. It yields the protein CASSYSGGGGFRGYTF.

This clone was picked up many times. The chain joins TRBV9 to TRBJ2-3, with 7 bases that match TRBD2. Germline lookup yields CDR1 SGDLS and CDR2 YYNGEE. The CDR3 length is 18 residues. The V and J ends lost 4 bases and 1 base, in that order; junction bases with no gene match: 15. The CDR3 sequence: CASSPQGGVTRGTDTQYF. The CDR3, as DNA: TGTGCCAGCAGCCCCCAGGGAGGGGTGACTAGGGGCACAGATACGCAGTATTTT.

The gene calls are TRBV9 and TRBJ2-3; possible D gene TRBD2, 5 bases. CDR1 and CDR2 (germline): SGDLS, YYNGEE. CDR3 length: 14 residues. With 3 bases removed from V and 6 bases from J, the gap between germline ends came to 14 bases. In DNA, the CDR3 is TGTGCCAGCAGCGCAAGACCTAGCCCCGATACGCAGTATTTT. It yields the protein CASSARPSPDTQYF.

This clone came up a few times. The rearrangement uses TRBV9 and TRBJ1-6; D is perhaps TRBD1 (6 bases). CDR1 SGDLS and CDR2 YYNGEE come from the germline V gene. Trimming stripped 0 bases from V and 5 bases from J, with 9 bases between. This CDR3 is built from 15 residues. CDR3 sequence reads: CASSVGAGDNSPLHF. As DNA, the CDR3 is TGTGCCAGCAGCGTAGGGGCAGGGGATAATTCACCCCTCCACTTT.

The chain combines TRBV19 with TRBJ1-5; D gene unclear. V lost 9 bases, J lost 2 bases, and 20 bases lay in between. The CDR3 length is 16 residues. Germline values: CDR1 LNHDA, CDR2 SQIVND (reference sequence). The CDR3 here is CASTDGPRAGNQPQHF. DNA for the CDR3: TGTGCCAGCACGGACGGCCCTCGGGCTGGCAATCAGCCCCAGCATTTT. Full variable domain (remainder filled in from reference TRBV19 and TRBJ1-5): DGGITQSPKYLFRKEGQNVTLSCEQNLNHDAMYWYRQDPGQGLRLIYYSQIVNDFQKGDIAEGYSVSREKKESFPLTVTSAQKNPTAFYLCASTDGPRAGNQPQHFGDGTRLSIL.

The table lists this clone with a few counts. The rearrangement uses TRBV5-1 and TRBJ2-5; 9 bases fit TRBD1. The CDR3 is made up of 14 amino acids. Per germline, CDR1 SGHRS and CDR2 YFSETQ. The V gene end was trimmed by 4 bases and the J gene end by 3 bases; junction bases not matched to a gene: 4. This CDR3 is CASSERTGEETQYF. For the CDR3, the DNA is TGCGCCAGCAGCGAACGGACAGGGGAAGAGACCCAGTACTTC.

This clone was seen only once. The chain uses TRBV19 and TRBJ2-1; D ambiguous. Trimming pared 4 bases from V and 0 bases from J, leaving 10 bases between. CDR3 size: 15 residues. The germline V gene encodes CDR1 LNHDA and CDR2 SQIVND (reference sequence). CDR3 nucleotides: TGTGCCAGTAGTAAAGGACGAAGCTCCTACAATGAGCAGTTCTTC. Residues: CASSKGRSSYNEQFF.

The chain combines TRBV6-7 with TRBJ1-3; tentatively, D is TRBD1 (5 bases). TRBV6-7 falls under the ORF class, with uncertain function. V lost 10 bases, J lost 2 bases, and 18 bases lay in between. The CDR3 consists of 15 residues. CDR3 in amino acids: CATLLNVGPGNTIYF. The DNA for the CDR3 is TGTGCCACCCTCCTCAACGTGGGGCCTGGAAACACCATATATTTT.

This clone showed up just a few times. In nucleotides, the CDR3 is TGTGCCAGCAGCCTTTTCGGGCGGTCGGCTGAAGCTTTCTTT. Encoded protein: CASSLFGRSAEAFF. This chain joins TRBV11-3 and TRBJ1-1; D gene uncertain. With 5 bases removed from V and 6 bases from J, the gap between germline ends came to 16 bases. From germline, CDR1 is SGHNT and CDR2 YENEEA. This CDR3 has 14 amino acids.

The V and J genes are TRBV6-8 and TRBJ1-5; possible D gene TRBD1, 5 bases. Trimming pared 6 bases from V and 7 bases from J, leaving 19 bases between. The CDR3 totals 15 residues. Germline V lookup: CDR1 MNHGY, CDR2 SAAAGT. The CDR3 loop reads CASSPGSGWDQPQHF. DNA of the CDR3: TGTGCCAGCAGCCCAGGATCGGGGTGGGACCAGCCCCAGCATTTT.

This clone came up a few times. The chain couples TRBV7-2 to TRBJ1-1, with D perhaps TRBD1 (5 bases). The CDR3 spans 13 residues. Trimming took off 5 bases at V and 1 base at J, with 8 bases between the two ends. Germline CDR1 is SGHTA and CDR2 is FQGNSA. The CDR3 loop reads CASSRRENTEAFF. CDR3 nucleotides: TGTGCCAGCAGCCGCAGGGAGAACACTGAAGCTTTCTTT.

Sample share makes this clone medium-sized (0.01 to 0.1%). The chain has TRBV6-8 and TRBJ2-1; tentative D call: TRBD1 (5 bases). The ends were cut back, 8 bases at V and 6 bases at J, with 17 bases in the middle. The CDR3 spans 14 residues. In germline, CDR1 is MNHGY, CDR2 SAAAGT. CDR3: CASLGQGGFNEQFF. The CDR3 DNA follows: TGTGCCAGCTTGGGCCAGGGCGGTTTCAATGAGCAGTTCTTC.

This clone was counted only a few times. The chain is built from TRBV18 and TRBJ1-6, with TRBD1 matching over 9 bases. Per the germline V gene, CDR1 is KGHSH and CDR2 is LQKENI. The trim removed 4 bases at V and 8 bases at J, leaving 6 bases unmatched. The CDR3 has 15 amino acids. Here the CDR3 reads CASSLGTGNDSPLHF. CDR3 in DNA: TGTGCCAGCTCACTCGGGACAGGGAATGATTCACCCCTCCACTTT.

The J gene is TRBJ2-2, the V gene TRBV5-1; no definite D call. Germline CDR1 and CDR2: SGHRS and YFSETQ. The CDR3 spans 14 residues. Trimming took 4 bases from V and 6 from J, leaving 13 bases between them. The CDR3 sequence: CASSLGHSAGELFF. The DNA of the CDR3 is TGCGCCAGCAGCCTCGGGCATTCGGCCGGGGAGCTGTTTTTT.

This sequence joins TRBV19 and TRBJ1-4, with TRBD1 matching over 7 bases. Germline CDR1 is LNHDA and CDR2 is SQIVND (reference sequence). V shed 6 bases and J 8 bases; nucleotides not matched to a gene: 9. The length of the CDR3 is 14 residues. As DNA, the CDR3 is TGTGCCAGTAGCCAGGGACAGTTTAGGGAAAAACTGTTTTTT. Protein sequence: CASSQGQFREKLFF.

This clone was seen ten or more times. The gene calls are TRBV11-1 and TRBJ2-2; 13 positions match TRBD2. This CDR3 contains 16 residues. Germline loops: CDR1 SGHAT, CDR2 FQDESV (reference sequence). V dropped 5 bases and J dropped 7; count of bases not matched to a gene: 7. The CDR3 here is CASSRGLAGVGGELFF. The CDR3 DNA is TGTGCCAGCAGCCGCGGACTAGCGGGGGTCGGCGGGGAGCTGTTTTTT.

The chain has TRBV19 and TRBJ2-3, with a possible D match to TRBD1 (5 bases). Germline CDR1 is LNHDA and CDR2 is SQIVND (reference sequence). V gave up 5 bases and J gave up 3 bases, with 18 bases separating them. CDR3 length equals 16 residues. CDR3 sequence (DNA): TGTGCCAGTAGTTCCCGTGATGGGGCCGGAACAGATACGCAGTATTTT. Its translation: CASSSRDGAGTDTQYF.

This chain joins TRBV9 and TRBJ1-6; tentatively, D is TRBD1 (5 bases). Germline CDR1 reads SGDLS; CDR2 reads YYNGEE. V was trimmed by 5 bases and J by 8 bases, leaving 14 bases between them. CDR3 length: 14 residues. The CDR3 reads CASSDYSRDSPLHF. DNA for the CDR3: TGTGCCAGCAGTGATTACTCCAGGGATTCACCCCTCCACTTT.

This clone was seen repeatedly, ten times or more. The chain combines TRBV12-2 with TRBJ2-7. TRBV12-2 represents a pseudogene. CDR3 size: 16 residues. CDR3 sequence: CARVLARQGAPYEQYF. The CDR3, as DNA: TGTGCTAGGGTCCTGGCGCGGCAGGGAGCACCCTACGAGCAGTACTTC.

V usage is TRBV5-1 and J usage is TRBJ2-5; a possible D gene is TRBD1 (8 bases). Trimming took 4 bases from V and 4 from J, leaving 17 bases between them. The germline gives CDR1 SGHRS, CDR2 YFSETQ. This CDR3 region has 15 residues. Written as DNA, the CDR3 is TGCGCCAGCAGCGATTTGACAGGGGAGGGAGAGACCCAGTACTTC. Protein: CASSDLTGEGETQYF.

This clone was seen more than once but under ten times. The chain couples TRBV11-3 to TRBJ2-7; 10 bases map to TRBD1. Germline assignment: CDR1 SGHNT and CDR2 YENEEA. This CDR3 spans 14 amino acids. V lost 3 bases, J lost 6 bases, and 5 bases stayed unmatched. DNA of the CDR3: TGTGCCAGCAGCTTGGGGGGACAGGGGTTCGAGCAGTACTTC. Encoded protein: CASSLGGQGFEQYF.

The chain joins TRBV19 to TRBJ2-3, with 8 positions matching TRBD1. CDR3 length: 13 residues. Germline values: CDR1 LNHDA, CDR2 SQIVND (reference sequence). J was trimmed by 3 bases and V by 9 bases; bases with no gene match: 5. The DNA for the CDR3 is TGTGCCAGCGGCCAGGGGGCAACAGATACGCAGTATTTT. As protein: CASGQGATDTQYF.

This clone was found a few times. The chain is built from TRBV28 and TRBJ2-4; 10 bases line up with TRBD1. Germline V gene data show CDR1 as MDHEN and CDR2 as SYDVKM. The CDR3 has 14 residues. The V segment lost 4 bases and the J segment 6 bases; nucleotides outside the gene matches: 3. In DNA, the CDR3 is TGTGCCAGCAGTTCCCGGGACAGGGGAAACATTCAGTACTTC. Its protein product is CASSSRDRGNIQYF.